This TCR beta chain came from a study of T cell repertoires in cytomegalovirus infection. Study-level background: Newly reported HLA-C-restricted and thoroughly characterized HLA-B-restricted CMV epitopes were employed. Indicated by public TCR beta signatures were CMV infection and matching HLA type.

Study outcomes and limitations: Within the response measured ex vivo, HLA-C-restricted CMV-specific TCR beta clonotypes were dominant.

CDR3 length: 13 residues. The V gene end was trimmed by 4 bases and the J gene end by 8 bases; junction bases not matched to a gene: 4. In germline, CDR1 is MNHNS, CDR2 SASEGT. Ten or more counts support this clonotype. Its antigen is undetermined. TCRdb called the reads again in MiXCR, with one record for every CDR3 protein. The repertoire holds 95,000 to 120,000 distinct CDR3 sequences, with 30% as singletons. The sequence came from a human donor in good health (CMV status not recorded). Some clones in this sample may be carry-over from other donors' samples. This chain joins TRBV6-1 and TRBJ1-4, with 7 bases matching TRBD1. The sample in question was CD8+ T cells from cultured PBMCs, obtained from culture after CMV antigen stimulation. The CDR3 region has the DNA TGTGCCAGCAGTGGTCAGGGGGTGGAAAAACTGTTTTTT. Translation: CASSGQGVEKLFF.